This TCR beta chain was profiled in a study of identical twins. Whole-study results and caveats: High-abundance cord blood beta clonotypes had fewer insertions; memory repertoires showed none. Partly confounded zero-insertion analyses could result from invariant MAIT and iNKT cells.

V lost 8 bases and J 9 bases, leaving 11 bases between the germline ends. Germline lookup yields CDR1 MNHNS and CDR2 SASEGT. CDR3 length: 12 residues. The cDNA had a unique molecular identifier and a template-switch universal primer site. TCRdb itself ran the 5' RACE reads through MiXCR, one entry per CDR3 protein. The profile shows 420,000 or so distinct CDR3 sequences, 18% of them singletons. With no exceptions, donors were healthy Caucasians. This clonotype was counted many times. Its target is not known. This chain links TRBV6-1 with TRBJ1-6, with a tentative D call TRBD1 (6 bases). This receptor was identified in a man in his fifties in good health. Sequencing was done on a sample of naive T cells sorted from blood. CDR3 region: CASQGRASPLHF. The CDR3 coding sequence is TGTGCCAGCCAGGGGAGGGCTTCACCCCTCCACTTT.